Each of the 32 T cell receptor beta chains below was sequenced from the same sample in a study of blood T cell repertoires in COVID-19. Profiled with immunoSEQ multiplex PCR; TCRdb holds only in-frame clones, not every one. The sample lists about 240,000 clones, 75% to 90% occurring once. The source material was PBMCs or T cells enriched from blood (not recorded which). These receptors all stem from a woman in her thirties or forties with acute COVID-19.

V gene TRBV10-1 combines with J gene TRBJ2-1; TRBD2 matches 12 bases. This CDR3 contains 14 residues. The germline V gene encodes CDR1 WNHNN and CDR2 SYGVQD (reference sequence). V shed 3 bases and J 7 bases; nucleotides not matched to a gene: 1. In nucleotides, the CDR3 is TGCGCCAGCAGTGACACTAGCGGGAGGAATGAGCAGTTCTTC. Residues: CASSDTSGRNEQFF.

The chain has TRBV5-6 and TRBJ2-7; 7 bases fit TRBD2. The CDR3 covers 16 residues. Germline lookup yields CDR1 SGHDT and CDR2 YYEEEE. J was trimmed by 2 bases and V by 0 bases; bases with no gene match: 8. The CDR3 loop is CASSLGLAGRAYEQYF. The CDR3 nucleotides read TGTGCCAGCAGCTTGGGTTTAGCGGGCCGGGCCTACGAGCAGTACTTC.

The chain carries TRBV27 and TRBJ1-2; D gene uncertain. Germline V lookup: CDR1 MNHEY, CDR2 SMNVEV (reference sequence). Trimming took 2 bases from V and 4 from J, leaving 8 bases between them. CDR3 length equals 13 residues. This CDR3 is CASSLGQAYGYTF. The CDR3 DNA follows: TGTGCCAGCAGTTTAGGGCAGGCCTATGGCTACACCTTC.

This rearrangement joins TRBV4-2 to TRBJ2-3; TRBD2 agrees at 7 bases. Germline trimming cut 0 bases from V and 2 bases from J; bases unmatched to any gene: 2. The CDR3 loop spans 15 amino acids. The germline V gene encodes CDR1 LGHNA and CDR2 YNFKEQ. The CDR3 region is CASSQETSDTDTQYF. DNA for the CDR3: TGTGCCAGCAGCCAAGAAACTAGCGACACAGATACGCAGTATTTT.

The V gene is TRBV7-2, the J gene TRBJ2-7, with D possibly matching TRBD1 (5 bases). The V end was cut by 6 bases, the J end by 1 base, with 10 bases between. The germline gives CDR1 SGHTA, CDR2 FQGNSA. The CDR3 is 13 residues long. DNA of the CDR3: TGTGCCAGCAGGGGCGGACAATCCTACGAGCAGTACTTC. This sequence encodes CASRGGQSYEQYF.

The CDR3 DNA is TGCGCCAGCAGCCAAGTTAGCGGGGGGAGCTCCTACGAGCAGTACTTC. This sequence encodes CASSQVSGGSSYEQYF. The rearrangement joins TRBV4-1 to TRBJ2-7, with TRBD2 identical over 10 bases. Trimming cost V 1 base and J 0 bases; bases outside gene matches: 3. The CDR3 has 16 residues. Germline V lookup: CDR1 MGHRA, CDR2 YSYEKL.

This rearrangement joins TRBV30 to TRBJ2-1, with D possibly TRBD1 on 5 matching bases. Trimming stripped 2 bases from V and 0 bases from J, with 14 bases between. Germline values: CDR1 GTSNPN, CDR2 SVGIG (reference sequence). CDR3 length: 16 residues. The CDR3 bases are TGTGCCTGGAGTCTGAGGACATTGAGCTCCTACAATGAGCAGTTCTTC. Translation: CAWSLRTLSSYNEQFF.

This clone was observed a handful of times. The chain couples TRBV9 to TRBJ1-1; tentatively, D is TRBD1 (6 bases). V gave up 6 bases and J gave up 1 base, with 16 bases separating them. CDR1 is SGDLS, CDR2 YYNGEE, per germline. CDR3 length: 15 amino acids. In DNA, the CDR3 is TGTGCCAGCACCCCATCGACAGGAGAGAACACTGAAGCTTTCTTT. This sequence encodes CASTPSTGENTEAFF.

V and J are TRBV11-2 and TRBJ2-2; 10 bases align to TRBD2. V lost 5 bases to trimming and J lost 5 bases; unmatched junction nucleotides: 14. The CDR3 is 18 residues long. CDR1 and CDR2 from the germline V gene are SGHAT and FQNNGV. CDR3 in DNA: TGTGCCAGCAGCGCACGTCCTTCTAGCGGGAGAACAACCGGGGAGCTGTTTTTT. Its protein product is CASSARPSSGRTTGELFF.

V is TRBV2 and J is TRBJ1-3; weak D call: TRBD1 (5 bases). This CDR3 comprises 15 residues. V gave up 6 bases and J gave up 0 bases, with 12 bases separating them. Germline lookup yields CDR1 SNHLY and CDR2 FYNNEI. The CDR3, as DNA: TGTGCCAGCAGACACCCGGACAACTCTGGAAACACCATATATTTT. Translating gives CASRHPDNSGNTIYF.

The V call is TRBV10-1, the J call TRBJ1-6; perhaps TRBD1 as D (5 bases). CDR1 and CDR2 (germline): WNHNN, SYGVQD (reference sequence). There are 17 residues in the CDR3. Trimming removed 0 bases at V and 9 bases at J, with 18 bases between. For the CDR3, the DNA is TGCGCCAGCAGTGAGTCTATCAGGGAAGGGCTTAGTTCACCCCTCCACTTT. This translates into CASSESIREGLSSPLHF.

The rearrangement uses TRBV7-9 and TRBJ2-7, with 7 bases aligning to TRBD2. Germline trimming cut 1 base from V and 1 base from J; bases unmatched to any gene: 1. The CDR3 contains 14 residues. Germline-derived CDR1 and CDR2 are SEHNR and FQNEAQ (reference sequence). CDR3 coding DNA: TGTGCCAGCAGCTTAGGGGAGGGATCCTACGAGCAGTACTTC. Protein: CASSLGEGSYEQYF.

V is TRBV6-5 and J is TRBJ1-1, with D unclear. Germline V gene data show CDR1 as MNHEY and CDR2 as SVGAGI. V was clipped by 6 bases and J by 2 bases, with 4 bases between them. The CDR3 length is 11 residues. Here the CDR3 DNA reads TGTGCCAGCAGCCATAACACTGAAGCTTTCTTT. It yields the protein CASSHNTEAFF.

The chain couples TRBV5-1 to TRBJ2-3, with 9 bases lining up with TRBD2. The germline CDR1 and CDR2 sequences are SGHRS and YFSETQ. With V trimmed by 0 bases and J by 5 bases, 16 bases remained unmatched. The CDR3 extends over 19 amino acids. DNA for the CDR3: TGCGCCAGCAGCTTGGTCGGCCCCGGACTAGCGAGCTCGGGAGATACGCAGTATTTT. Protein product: CASSLVGPGLASSGDTQYF.

The CDR3 loop is CASSLALISDTQYF. For the CDR3, the DNA is TGTGCCAGCAGCTTAGCTCTAATTTCAGATACGCAGTATTTT. This chain links TRBV7-6 with TRBJ2-3; the D is unclear. V dropped 0 bases and J dropped 4 bases, with 8 bases sitting between them. CDR1 SGHVS and CDR2 FNYEAQ come from the germline V gene. CDR3 length: 14 residues.

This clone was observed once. In nucleotides, the CDR3 is TGTGCCAGCAGCCAACCCTTGGCGGGAGGTGTTAACGGGGAGCTGTTTTTT. Encoded protein: CASSQPLAGGVNGELFF. This chain links TRBV3-1 (or the pseudogene TRBV3-2) with TRBJ2-2, with 8 bases aligning to TRBD2. CDR1 and CDR2 (germline): LGHDT, YNNKEL (reference sequence). The CDR3 consists of 17 residues. V was clipped by 2 bases and J by 7 bases; unmatched bases: 12.

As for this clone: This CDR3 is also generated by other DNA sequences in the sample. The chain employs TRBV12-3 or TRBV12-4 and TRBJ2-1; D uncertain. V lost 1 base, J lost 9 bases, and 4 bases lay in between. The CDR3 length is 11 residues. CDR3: CASSLGGEQFF. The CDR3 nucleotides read TGTGCCAGCAGTTTAGGCGGTGAGCAGTTCTTC.

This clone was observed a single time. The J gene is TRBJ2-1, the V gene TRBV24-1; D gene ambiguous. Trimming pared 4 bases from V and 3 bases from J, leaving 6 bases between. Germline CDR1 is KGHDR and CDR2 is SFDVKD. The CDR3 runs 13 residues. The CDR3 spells CATSDGNYNEQFF. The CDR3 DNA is TGTGCCACCAGTGACGGTAACTACAATGAGCAGTTCTTC.

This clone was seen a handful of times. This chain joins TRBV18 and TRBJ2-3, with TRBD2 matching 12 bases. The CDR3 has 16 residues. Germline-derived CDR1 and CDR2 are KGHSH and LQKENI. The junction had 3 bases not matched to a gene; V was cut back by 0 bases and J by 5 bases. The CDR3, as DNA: TGTGCCAGCTCACCACCACTAGCGGGAGGAATAGATACGCAGTATTTT. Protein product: CASSPPLAGGIDTQYF.

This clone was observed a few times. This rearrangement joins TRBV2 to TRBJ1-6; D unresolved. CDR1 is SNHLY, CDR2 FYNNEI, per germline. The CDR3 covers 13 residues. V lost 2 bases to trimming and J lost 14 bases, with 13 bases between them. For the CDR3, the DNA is TGTGCCAGCAGTGAATCCTCCTTAAAATCCCTCCACTTT. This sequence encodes CASSESSLKSLHF.

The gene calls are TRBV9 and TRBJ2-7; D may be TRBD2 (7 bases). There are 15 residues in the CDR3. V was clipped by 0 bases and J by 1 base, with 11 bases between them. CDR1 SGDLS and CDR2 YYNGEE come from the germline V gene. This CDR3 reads CASSVAGGGSYEQYF. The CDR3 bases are TGTGCCAGCAGCGTAGCGGGGGGCGGTTCCTACGAGCAGTACTTC.

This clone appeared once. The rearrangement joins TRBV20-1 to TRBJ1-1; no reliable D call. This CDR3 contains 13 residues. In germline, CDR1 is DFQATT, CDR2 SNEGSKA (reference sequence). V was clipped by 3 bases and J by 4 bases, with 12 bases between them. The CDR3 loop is CSASRGRGTEAFF. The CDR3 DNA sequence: TGCAGTGCTAGTAGAGGGCGTGGCACTGAAGCTTTCTTT.

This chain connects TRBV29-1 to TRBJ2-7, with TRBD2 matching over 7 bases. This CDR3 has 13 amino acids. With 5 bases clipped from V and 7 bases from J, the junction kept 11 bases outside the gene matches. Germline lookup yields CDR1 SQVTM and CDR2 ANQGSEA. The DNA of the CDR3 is TGCAGCGTTAAACTTGGACTAGGGATGGAGCAGTACTTC. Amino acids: CSVKLGLGMEQYF.

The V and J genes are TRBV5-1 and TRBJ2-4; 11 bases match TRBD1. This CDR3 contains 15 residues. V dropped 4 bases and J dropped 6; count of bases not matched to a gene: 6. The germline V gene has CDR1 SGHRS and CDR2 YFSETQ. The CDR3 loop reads CASSAGTGGGNIQYF. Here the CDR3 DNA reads TGCGCCAGCAGCGCCGGGACAGGGGGAGGAAACATTCAGTACTTC.

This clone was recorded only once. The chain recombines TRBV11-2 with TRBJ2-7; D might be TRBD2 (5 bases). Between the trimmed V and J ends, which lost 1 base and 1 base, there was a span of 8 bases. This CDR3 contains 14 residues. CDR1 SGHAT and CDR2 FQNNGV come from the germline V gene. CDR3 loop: CASSLGRTSYEQYF. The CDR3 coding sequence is TGTGCCAGCAGCTTAGGGAGGACGTCCTACGAGCAGTACTTC.

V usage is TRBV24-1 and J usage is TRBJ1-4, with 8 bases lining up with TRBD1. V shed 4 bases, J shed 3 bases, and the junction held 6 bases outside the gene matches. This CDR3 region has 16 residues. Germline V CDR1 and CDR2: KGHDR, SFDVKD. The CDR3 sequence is CATSESGQGPNEKLFF. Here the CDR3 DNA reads TGTGCCACCAGTGAATCCGGACAGGGCCCTAATGAAAAACTGTTTTTT.

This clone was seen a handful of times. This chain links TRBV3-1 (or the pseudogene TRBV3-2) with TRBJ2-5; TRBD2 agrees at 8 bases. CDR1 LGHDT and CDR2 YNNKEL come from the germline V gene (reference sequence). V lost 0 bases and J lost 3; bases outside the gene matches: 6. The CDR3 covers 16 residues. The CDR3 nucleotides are TGTGCCAGCAGCCAAGAGCCGGGGGGGAGGGAAGAGACCCAGTACTTC. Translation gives CASSQEPGGREETQYF.

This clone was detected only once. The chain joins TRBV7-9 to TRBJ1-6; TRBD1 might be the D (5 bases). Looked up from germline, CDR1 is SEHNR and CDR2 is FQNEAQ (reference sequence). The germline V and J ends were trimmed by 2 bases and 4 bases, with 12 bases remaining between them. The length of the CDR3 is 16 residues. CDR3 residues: CASSLWGEPYNSPLHF. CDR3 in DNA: TGTGCCAGCAGCTTATGGGGGGAACCTTATAATTCACCCCTCCACTTT. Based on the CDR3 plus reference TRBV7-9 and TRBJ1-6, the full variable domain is DTGVSQNPRHKITKRGQNVTFRCDPISEHNRLYWYRQTLGQGPEFLTYFQNEAQLEKSRLLSDRFSAERPKGSFSTLEIQRTEQGDSAMYLCASSLWGEPYNSPLHFGNGTRLTVT.

The CDR3 sequence is CASSLKGQTHLYTEAFF. CDR3 coding DNA: TGCGCCAGCAGCCTTAAGGGACAGACTCATTTGTACACTGAAGCTTTCTTT. The genes are TRBV5-1 and TRBJ1-1, with 7 bases matching TRBD1. The trim removed 4 bases at V and 3 bases at J, leaving 15 bases unmatched. CDR1 SGHRS and CDR2 YFSETQ come from the germline V gene. This CDR3 is 17 amino acids long.

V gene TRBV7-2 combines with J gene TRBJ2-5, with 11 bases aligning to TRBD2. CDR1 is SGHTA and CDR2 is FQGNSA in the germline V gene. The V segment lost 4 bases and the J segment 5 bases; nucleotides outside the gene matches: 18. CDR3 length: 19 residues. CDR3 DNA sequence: TGTGCCAGCAGCTCCATTAGACCAATAGCGGGAGGGCCGGAGGAGACCCAGTACTTC. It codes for CASSSIRPIAGGPEETQYF.

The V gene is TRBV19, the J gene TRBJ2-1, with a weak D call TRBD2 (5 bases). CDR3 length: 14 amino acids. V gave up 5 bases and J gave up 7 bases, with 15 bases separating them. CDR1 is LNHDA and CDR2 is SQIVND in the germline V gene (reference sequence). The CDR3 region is CASSSPARDNEQFF. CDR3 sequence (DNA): TGTGCCAGTAGTTCCCCGGCGAGGGATAATGAGCAGTTCTTC.

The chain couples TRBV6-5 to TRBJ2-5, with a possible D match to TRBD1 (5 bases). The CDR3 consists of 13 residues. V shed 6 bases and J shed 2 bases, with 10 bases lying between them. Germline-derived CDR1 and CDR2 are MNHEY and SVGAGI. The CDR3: CASRGPGQETQYF. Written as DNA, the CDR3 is TGTGCCAGCAGGGGGCCCGGGCAAGAGACCCAGTACTTC.